This entry concerns a single T cell receptor beta chain. Germline V gene lookup returns CDR1 DFQATT and CDR2 SNEGSKA (reference sequence). V lost 6 bases, J lost 5 bases, and 10 bases lay in between. The CDR3 extends over 11 amino acids. Methods used by the authors: Counts of nucleated cells, estimated from reference gene primer amplification, were obtained. Clones were read by immunoSEQ multiplex PCR, and TCRdb kept only the in-frame ones, dropping some. V, J and clone size are those of that table, while D and trimming were read from the DNA. The sample consists of approximately 100,000 clones, 70% to 85% of them appearing once. These data belong to a study of blood T cell repertoires in COVID-19. Study details: Sites in the United States, Italy and Spain provided acute and convalescent COVID-19 samples. PBMCs, B-cell-depleted T cells, or T cells were the source of the cDNA or gDNA that made up the material.

The material sequenced was peripheral blood. This chain connects TRBV20-1 to TRBJ1-1, with D possibly being TRBD1 (6 bases). The TCR was taken from a human donor in a cohort sampled during active COVID-19. The CDR3 loop reads CSAPRGTEAFF. The CDR3 DNA reads as TGCAGTGCCCCGAGGGGGACTGAAGCTTTCTTT.